These 2 T cell receptor beta chains came from one sample sequenced in a study of vaccination and CD4 T cells after COVID-19. Antigen specificity for these receptors is unknown. Researchers used the Oncomine TCR Beta short-read assay to sequence DNA from cultured CD4+ T cells. TCRdb independently ran MiXCR on the PCR reads; one entry per CDR3 protein. The table has about 9,600 distinct CDR3 sequences, approximately 48% seen once. Treatment specified: approximately 10-day PBMC culture with coronavirus spike peptide pools or control peptides (ViraFEST assay). Those CD4+ T cells from the unexposed donor predate the COVID-19 pandemic (2011-2018). The sample consisted of CD4+ T cells from blood, cultured in vitro. These receptors were taken from a human donor in good health.

The chain has TRBV10-3 and TRBJ1-2, with unresolved D. The germline V and J ends were trimmed by 1 base and 7 bases, with 4 bases remaining between them. Germline assignment: CDR1 ENHRY and CDR2 SYGVKD. CDR3 size: 11 residues. This CDR3 is CAISELGGYTF. The CDR3 coding sequence is TGTGCCATCAGTGAGTTGGGTGGCTACACCTTC.

V usage is TRBV28 and J usage is TRBJ1-1; 10 nucleotides agree with TRBD1. The CDR3 is 17 residues long. Trimming took 3 bases from V and 1 from J; bases not matched to a gene: 8. Germline V lookup: CDR1 MDHEN, CDR2 SYDVKM. The CDR3 DNA reads TGTGCCAGCAGTTTTGCGGGGACAGGGGTGGCGAACACTGAAGCTTTCTTT. The encoded protein is CASSFAGTGVANTEAFF.